This TCR beta chain appears in the sequencing data of a study of cytomegalovirus exposure and HLA in healthy donors. Primers included in the PCR were 60 Vbeta and 13 Jbeta primers. Generated by immunoSEQ multiplex PCR, the TCRdb table keeps only in-frame clones and is missing some. Of more than 100,000 clones listed, over 70% were seen once; the top ten hold roughly 1.5%. This CDR3 spans 15 amino acids. The germline V and J ends were trimmed by 5 bases and 4 bases, with 17 bases remaining between them. Germline-derived CDR1 and CDR2 are LGHNT and FRNRAP. V gene TRBV12-5 combines with J gene TRBJ1-2; no firm D call. This sequence was found in a woman younger than 30 in good health and CMV-seronegative. Sequenced sample: PBMCs. CDR3 in DNA: TGTGCTAGTGGTACCCCCCTTGCGATACCCTATGGCTACACCTTC. This gives the protein CASGTPLAIPYGYTF.